This passage covers 18 T cell receptor beta chains from one sample sequenced in a study of regulatory T cells in long-lasting Graves disease. The TCR beta library used iRepertoire HTBI primers with Arm-PCR amplification of CDR3. Each CDR3 protein gets one entry after TCRdb re-called the multiplex PCR reads with MiXCR. This sample has roughly 320,000 distinct CDR3 sequences, with 16% found just once. Time point denoted: newly diagnosed GD, antithyroid drugs for less than 3 months. Preparation of the TCR library used RNA extracted from PBMCs. This sample was shared with a second study, whose subject was T cells in Graves' hyperthyroidism and ophthalmopathy.

This specimen consisted of peripheral blood mononuclear cells (PBMCs), obtained at new diagnosis, from a patient treated with antithyroid drugs. The receptors shown here come from a man aged 40-50 years with Graves disease.

This clonotype was counted at least ten times. This chain links TRBV7-9 with TRBJ1-6; D is unresolved. The CDR3 consists of 14 residues. The germline V gene has CDR1 SEHNR and CDR2 FQNEAQ (reference sequence). With 5 bases removed from V and 5 bases from J, the gap between germline ends came to 10 bases. CDR3 protein: CASSPYGNNSPLHF. The DNA of the CDR3 is TGTGCCAGCAGCCCGTACGGGAATAATTCACCCCTCCACTTT. The full variable domain, completed using reference TRBV7-9 and TRBJ1-6, is DTGVSQNPRHKITKRGQNVTFRCDPISEHNRLYWYRQTLGQGPEFLTYFQNEAQLEKSRLLSDRFSAERPKGSFSTLEIQRTEQGDSAMYLCASSPYGNNSPLHFGNGTRLTVT.

This clonotype was seen repeatedly, ten times or more. The chain has TRBV12-3 or TRBV12-4 and TRBJ2-7; D is ambiguous. The CDR3 is 14 residues long. The V and J ends lost 8 bases and 0 bases respectively, with 14 bases between them. The CDR3 DNA reads as TGTGCCAGCGGGCCTACCGCCGACTCCTACGAGCAGTACTTC. Its protein is CASGPTADSYEQYF.

This chain joins TRBV28 and TRBJ2-7; possibly TRBD1 or TRBD2 for D (6 bases each). The germline V and J ends were trimmed by 6 bases and 7 bases, with 16 bases remaining between them. Germline CDR1 reads MDHEN; CDR2 reads SYDVKM. CDR3 length: 13 amino acids. The CDR3 loop is CASRTPGAGEQYF. CDR3 in DNA: TGTGCCAGCAGGACGCCGGGGGCGGGTGAGCAGTACTTC.

This clonotype was counted at least ten times. The chain uses TRBV28 and TRBJ2-7; no firm D call. Per the germline V gene, CDR1 is MDHEN and CDR2 is SYDVKM. Trimming took 4 bases from V and 3 from J, leaving 13 bases between them. The CDR3 sequence is 14 residues long. Here the CDR3 DNA reads TGTGCCAGCAGTTCTGACTCATATTACTACGAGCAGTACTTC. Residues: CASSSDSYYYEQYF.

With regard to this clonotype: Possible read error: a much larger clone is one base away. This chain connects TRBV5-1 to TRBJ2-7; 7 bases are a match to TRBD1. From germline, CDR1 is SGHRS and CDR2 YFSETQ. After removal of 4 bases from V and 7 bases from J, the junction contained 14 bases not matched to a gene. The CDR3 has 15 residues. CDR3 nucleotide sequence: TGCGCCAGCAGCCTAAGGACAGGATTATACAATGAGCAGTACTTC. Translation: CASSLRTGLYNEQYF.

A few counts support this clonotype. The chain recombines TRBV5-4 with TRBJ2-1; 10 bases map to TRBD1. The length of the CDR3 is 15 residues. V lost 7 bases and J lost 4; bases outside the gene matches: 8. Germline assignment: CDR1 SGHNT and CDR2 YYREEE (reference sequence). The CDR3 is CASAWDRGLYNEQFF. CDR3 sequence (DNA): TGTGCCAGCGCATGGGACAGGGGTTTGTACAATGAGCAGTTCTTC.

This clonotype was seen at least ten times. At one of its ends the junction is not consistent with the germline gene, which may arise from a read error. The V gene is TRBV5-1, the J gene TRBJ2-7, with 7 positions matching TRBD2. This CDR3 is 16 amino acids long. In germline, CDR1 is SGHRS, CDR2 YFSETQ. This CDR3 reads CASSPGRGPPSYEQYF. The CDR3 DNA reads as TGTGCCAGCAGCCCGGGGAGGGGCCCACCCTCCTACGAGCAGTACTTC.

This clonotype was seen many times. The chain combines TRBV28 with TRBJ1-2; D not certain. Trimming pared 6 bases from V and 1 base from J, leaving 18 bases between. CDR1 and CDR2 from the germline V gene are MDHEN and SYDVKM. The CDR3 contains 16 residues. CDR3 DNA sequence: TGTGCCAGCAGCACCGGGAAGTCACTCCGTAACTATGGCTACACCTTC. This translates into CASSTGKSLRNYGYTF.

J is TRBJ1-5 and V is TRBV5-1; D unresolved. Per the germline V gene, CDR1 is SGHRS and CDR2 is YFSETQ. V was clipped by 0 bases and J by 5 bases, with 12 bases between them. The CDR3 runs to 15 residues. The CDR3 DNA sequence: TGCGCCAGCAGCTTGGGGGCCGGGTTAGATCAGCCCCAGCATTTT. This codes for CASSLGAGLDQPQHF.

The chain uses TRBV4-1 and TRBJ1-5, with D possibly TRBD1 on 5 matching bases. The CDR3 has 15 amino acids. Germline V lookup: CDR1 MGHRA, CDR2 YSYEKL. Trimming removed 2 bases at V and 4 bases at J, with 12 bases between. This chain's CDR3 is CASSQPPGPNQPQHF. The DNA for the CDR3 is TGCGCCAGCAGCCAACCCCCGGGACCTAATCAGCCCCAGCATTTT.

At least ten counts were recorded for this clonotype. This chain joins TRBV27 and TRBJ1-5; D uncertain. The length of the CDR3 is 20 residues. CDR1 and CDR2 (germline): MNHEY, SMNVEV (reference sequence). Deletions cut 5 bases from V and 0 bases from J, with 26 bases between. The DNA of the CDR3 is TGTGCCAGCAGTCCCTGGGAAGCCCAAGACGGAAGGTATAGCAATCAGCCCCAGCATTTT. Amino acid sequence: CASSPWEAQDGRYSNQPQHF.

Only a few counts were recorded for this clonotype. The chain joins TRBV20-1 to TRBJ2-7; D might be TRBD1 (6 bases). CDR1 and CDR2 from the germline V gene are DFQATT and SNEGSKA (reference sequence). V lost 6 bases and J lost 9, with 18 bases in between. This CDR3 region has 12 residues. CDR3 sequence (DNA): TGCAGTGCGGGAGACCTCTTCAGGGGGCAGTACTTC. The encoded protein is CSAGDLFRGQYF.

In this sample, this clonotype turned up many times. The genes are TRBV2 and TRBJ2-5, with D perhaps matching TRBD2 (5 bases). The CDR3 has 15 residues. Germline lookup yields CDR1 SNHLY and CDR2 FYNNEI. Deletions cut 3 bases from V and 4 bases from J, with 15 bases between. CDR3 loop: CASSDGPGSRETQYF. CDR3 nucleotides: TGTGCCAGCAGTGACGGGCCGGGGAGCAGAGAGACCCAGTACTTC.

This clonotype was seen repeatedly, ten times or more. CDR3 protein: CASSLVLGANVLTF. The CDR3 region has the DNA TGCGCCAGCAGCTTGGTTCTTGGGGCCAACGTCCTGACTTTC. The J gene is TRBJ2-6, the V gene TRBV5-1; D is undetermined. Germline V gives CDR1 SGHRS, CDR2 YFSETQ. The length of the CDR3 is 14 residues. Between the trimmed V and J ends, which lost 0 bases and 3 bases, there was a span of 4 bases. The full variable domain, with the rest looked up from reference TRBV5-1 and TRBJ2-6, is KAGVTQTPRYLIKTRGQQVTLSCSPISGHRSVSWYQQTPGQGLQFLFEYFSETQRNKGNFPGRFSGRQFSNSRSEMNVSTLELGDSALYLCASSLVLGANVLTFGAGSRLTVL.

This clonotype was seen repeatedly, ten times or more. The chain recombines TRBV6-2 or TRBV6-3 with TRBJ2-2; D remains unclear. Germline CDR1 and CDR2: MNHEY and SVGEGT. The CDR3 is 13 residues long. V was cut by 2 bases and J by 2 bases, with 3 bases left in between. CDR3 nucleotide sequence: TGTGCCAGCAGTTACAGCAACACCGGGGAGCTGTTTTTT. Translated, it gives CASSYSNTGELFF.

This clonotype was seen many times. The rearrangement links TRBV5-1 to TRBJ1-1, with a tentative D call TRBD1 (6 bases). Germline-derived CDR1 and CDR2 are SGHRS and YFSETQ. V was trimmed by 4 bases and J by 6 bases, leaving 16 bases between them. This CDR3 has 14 residues. The CDR3 protein is CASSAGQLGAEAFF. The CDR3 region has the DNA TGCGCCAGCAGCGCAGGACAGCTCGGGGCTGAAGCTTTCTTT.

Note on this clonotype: A read error is the likely source, as a far larger clone sits one nucleotide away. The rearrangement joins TRBV28 to TRBJ2-1; D possibly corresponds to TRBD2 (5 bases). CDR1 and CDR2 from the germline V gene are MDHEN and SYDVKM. The V end lost 6 bases, the J end lost 12 bases, and 24 bases lay between the germline ends. The CDR3 runs to 15 residues. The CDR3 region has the DNA TGTGCCAGCAGCCACGGCGGGTCGGTCTCGGTAGGGCAGTTCTTC. Residues: CASSHGGSVSVGQFF.

This clonotype was seen repeatedly, ten times or more. The chain couples TRBV5-1 to TRBJ1-1; D is undetermined. Germline values: CDR1 SGHRS, CDR2 YFSETQ. The CDR3 is 12 amino acids. V shed 0 bases and J shed 7 bases, with 7 bases lying between them. The CDR3 region has the DNA TGCGCCAGCAGCTTGGACCAGCATGAAGCTTTCTTT. It yields the protein CASSLDQHEAFF.